These 5 T cell receptor beta chains came from one sample sequenced in a study of cytomegalovirus exposure and HLA in healthy donors. PCR amplification relied on 60 Vbeta primers (plus 13 Jbeta primers). Repertoires were generated with immunoSEQ multiplex PCR, while TCRdb's copy carries only in-frame clones and drops some. The sample consists of about 59,000 clones, 80% of them appearing once. Material for sequencing was PBMCs. The receptors originated from a woman aged 40 to 49 in good health and CMV-seronegative.

This clone appeared a single time. V is TRBV7-9 and J is TRBJ1-5; 9 bases are a match to TRBD1. This CDR3 has 19 amino acids. V lost 4 bases and J lost 1; bases outside the gene matches: 14. Germline V gene data show CDR1 as SEHNR and CDR2 as FQNEAQ (reference sequence). The CDR3: CASSSYPVRGTGSNQPQHF. In DNA, the CDR3 is TGTGCCAGCAGCTCATACCCCGTTCGAGGGACAGGGAGCAATCAGCCCCAGCATTTT.

The V call is TRBV28, the J call TRBJ2-1, with 8 bases matching TRBD1. In germline, CDR1 is MDHEN, CDR2 SYDVKM. This CDR3 spans 14 amino acids. The ends lost 6 bases at V and 3 bases at J; junction bases unmatched: 4. The DNA of the CDR3 is TGTGCCAGCAGACTGGGACAGGACTACAATGAGCAGTTCTTC. It codes for CASRLGQDYNEQFF.

The chain joins TRBV19 to TRBJ2-1; 9 nucleotides line up with TRBD2. Germline CDR1 LNHDA, CDR2 SQIVND (reference sequence). This CDR3 spans 15 amino acids. The ends lost 3 bases at V and 5 bases at J; junction bases unmatched: 5. In nucleotides, the CDR3 is TGTGCCAGTAGTATCTTCCCTAGCGGGAACAATGAGCAGTTCTTC. Protein: CASSIFPSGNNEQFF.

The chain joins TRBV6-5 to TRBJ1-1, with unresolved D. Trimming shortened V by 6 bases and J by 1 base, and 6 bases separated the two germline ends. Germline assignment: CDR1 MNHEY and CDR2 SVGAGI. CDR3 length: 12 amino acids. The CDR3 spells CASSHRNTEAFF. The CDR3, as DNA: TGTGCCAGCAGCCACAGGAACACTGAAGCTTTCTTT.

The gene calls are TRBV7-2 and TRBJ2-7; 7 bases match TRBD2. After removal of 5 bases from V and 1 base from J, the junction contained 8 bases not matched to a gene. The length of the CDR3 is 15 residues. Germline V gene sequence: CDR1 SGHTA, CDR2 FQGNSA. CDR3 in DNA: TGTGCCAGCAGCCGATGGCTAGCGGCTTCCTACGAGCAGTACTTC. As protein: CASSRWLAASYEQYF.